This T cell receptor (beta chain) was identified in a study of T-cell memory formation after mild COVID-19. Findings and caveats of the study: For contracting clones, CD4+ ones sat mainly in CM and EM, CD8+ in EMRA.

TCRdb re-called the 5' RACE reads with MiXCR, one entry per CDR3 protein. The sample carries about 290,000 distinct CDR3 sequences, less than 20% recorded once. This clonotype occurred many times. Its target is not known. The CDR3 has 14 residues. Germline CDR1 MNHNY, CDR2 SVGAGI (reference sequence). V lost 6 bases, J lost 2 bases, and 3 bases stayed unmatched. The TCR was taken from a man younger than 35 who had mild COVID-19 (a few samples of this study predate the infection). Cell type and time point are not known. The V gene is TRBV6-6, the J gene TRBJ1-3, with TRBD1 identical over 8 bases. Sequenced material: PBMCs or a T cell subset sorted from them (not recorded which). In DNA, the CDR3 is TGTGCCAGCAGCCTACAGGGGGCTGGAAACACCATATATTTT. Amino acids: CASSLQGAGNTIYF.